This T cell receptor (beta chain) was sequenced during a study of OX40 agonist ivuxolimab in advanced cancers. For the study at large: Under the entry rules, prior anti-PD-1, anti-PD-L1 or anti-CTLA-4 therapy was allowed, and less than 50% had some. Whole-study findings and limits: In general, CD8+ T cells held more expanded clones than CD4+ did, on average. Low normalized T-cell clonal expansion was also seen in some nonresponders.

Patients with autoimmune history or systemic immunosuppression were excluded. For this clone: The antigen remains unidentified.

Sequenced by immunoSEQ multiplex PCR; TCRdb stores in-frame clones only, minus some. The sample contains tens of thousands of clones, 89% of which appear only once. This receptor was identified in an adult with an advanced solid tumor such as melanoma, head and neck, liver or kidney cancer. The sample in question was CD4+ or CD8+ T cells sorted from blood, obtained in a trial of the OX40 agonist ivuxolimab.

The CDR3 loop reads CASSLEGVRIAEAFF. The CDR3 DNA reads as TGTGCCAGCAGCTTGGAGGGGGTTCGGATCGCTGAAGCTTTCTTT. The V call is TRBV5-4, the J call TRBJ1-1, with D perhaps TRBD1 (6 bases). The CDR3 is 15 amino acids. The V end lost 0 bases, the J end lost 6 bases, and 15 bases lay between the germline ends. Germline V gene sequence: CDR1 SGHNT, CDR2 YYREEE (reference sequence).